This is a list of T cell receptor beta chains from one sample in a study of shared clonotypes between healthy human individuals. Profiling relied on immunoSEQ multiplex PCR, and the TCRdb table lists in-frame clones only, not all of them. The sample consists of 740,000 or so clones, around three quarters of them appearing once. Sequencing was carried out using memory CD4+ T cells sorted from blood. The receptors were gathered from a woman aged 30 to 39 in good health. CDR3s include the opening cysteine and the closing phenylalanine or tryptophan. D genes are given only for firm matches. Part of the rows lack a size; the others show once, few, many or a class for expanded clones.

j_call cdr3_length clone_size d_call v_call cdr3_nt cdr3_aa
TRBJ1-2 13 . . TRBV27 TGTGCCAGCAGTCTGAACCGACAAGATGGCTACACCTTC CASSLNRQDGYTF
TRBJ2-7 14 once TRBD1 TRBV7-3 TGTGCCAGCAGCCCTCAGACAGGGCACCACGAGCAGTACTTC CASSPQTGHHEQYF
TRBJ2-7 16 . . TRBV5-4 TGTGCCAGCAGCTCCTGGACCAACCCGGCAGCCTACGAGCAGTACTTC CASSSWTNPAAYEQYF
TRBJ1-2 12 . . TRBV5-1 TGCGCCAGCAGTGTAAGAGGATCGGGCTACACCTTC CASSVRGSGYTF
TRBJ2-1 17 . TRBD2 TRBV10-3 TGTGCCATCAGTGACTCCAAGGTTGGGGGACTAGCGGTAACACAGTTCTTC CAISDSKVGGLAVTQFF
TRBJ2-7 13 . TRBD1 TRBV10-2 TGCGCCAGCGGGACAGGGGGTCCCTACGAGCAGTACTTC CASGTGGPYEQYF
TRBJ1-4 16 . . TRBV4-1 TGCGCCAGCAGCCAAGATGAAGGGGGGACGGCAGAAAAACTGTTTTTT CASSQDEGGTAEKLFF
TRBJ2-3 13 . . TRBV18 TGTGCCAGCTCAGCCCCCTCCGCGGATACGCAGTATTTT CASSAPSADTQYF
TRBJ1-1 15 . TRBD1 TRBV19 TGTGCCAGTAGTCCCGGGAGGGACAGGGTCACTGAAGCTTTCTTT CASSPGRDRVTEAFF
TRBJ1-5 16 . . TRBV11-3 TGTGCCAGCAGTCTGCGGGAAGAAGGAAGCAATCAGCCCCAGCATTTT CASSLREEGSNQPQHF
TRBJ1-3 15 . . TRBV5-6 TGTGCCAGCAGCCCCCGGGGGGGGTCTGGAAACACCATATATTTT CASSPRGGSGNTIYF
TRBJ1-2 14 . . TRBV19 TGTGCCAGTAACATCGGGGGGAATAACTATGGCTACACCTTC CASNIGGNNYGYTF
TRBJ2-5 15 . TRBD1 TRBV10-3 TGTGCCATCAGTGCGTGGACAGGGGGTCGAGAGACCCAGTACTTC CAISAWTGGRETQYF
TRBJ2-3 17 . TRBD2 TRBV7-3 TGTGCCAGCAGCTCGGGACTAGCGGGAACTAGCACAGATACGCAGTATTTT CASSSGLAGTSTDTQYF
TRBJ2-1 15 . . TRBV5-1 TGCGCCAGCAGCTTAGGGGGGACTGCCTTAGGGGAGCAGTTCTTC CASSLGGTALGEQFF
TRBJ2-3 12 once . TRBV2 TGTGCCAGCAGTACTCACACAGATACGCAGTATTTT CASSTHTDTQYF
TRBJ2-1 15 once . TRBV6-1 TGTGCCAGCAGGACTGCTTTCTGGGGGTACAATGAGCAGTTCTTC CASRTAFWGYNEQFF
TRBJ1-2 14 many . TRBV4-1 TGCGCCAGCGCAACCCAGGCACAGAACTATGGCTACACCTTC CASATQAQNYGYTF
TRBJ2-3 13 . . TRBV6-5 TGTGCCAGCAGTTACTCAAGGTTGGACACGCAGTATTTT CASSYSRLDTQYF
TRBJ2-1 14 . . TRBV6-5 TGTGCCAGCAGCCTCCGAGGCGGTCGGAATGAGCAGTTCTTC CASSLRGGRNEQFF
TRBJ1-4 15 . TRBD1 TRBV28 TGTGCCAGCAGACCCGGGACAGGGGGCCAAGAAAAACTGTTTTTT CASRPGTGGQEKLFF
TRBJ2-2 17 . TRBD2 TRBV5-6 TGTGCCAGCAGCTTCGGGGGGACTAGCGGATTCACCGGGGAGCTGTTTTTT CASSFGGTSGFTGELFF
TRBJ2-6 17 . . TRBV2 TGTGCCAGCAGTTTAAAGGGGGGAAATTCTGGGGCCAACGTCCTGACTTTC CASSLKGGNSGANVLTF
TRBJ2-4 15 . TRBD1 TRBV5-4 TGTGCCAGCAGCTTGGTTGGGCAGGGGGCGGCCATTCAGTACTTC CASSLVGQGAAIQYF
TRBJ1-4 15 few . TRBV18 TGTGCCAGCTCACGCTCAGCCGGACGGAATGAAAAACTGTTTTTT CASSRSAGRNEKLFF
TRBJ2-7 14 . TRBD2 TRBV18 TGTGCCAGCTCACCGACTAGCGGGAGTCCCGAGCAGTACTTC CASSPTSGSPEQYF
TRBJ2-5 13 . . TRBV18 TGTGCCAGCTCCCCGGCCCAGGGTGTGACCCAGTACTTC CASSPAQGVTQYF
TRBJ2-1 13 . . TRBV30 TGTGCCTGGAGTTGGGCAGCGAACAATGAGCAGTTCTTC CAWSWAANNEQFF
TRBJ2-5 14 . . TRBV11-2 TGTGCCAGCACGAACTACAGGGTTGGGGAGACCCAGTACTTC CASTNYRVGETQYF
TRBJ1-1 13 . . TRBV7-2 TGTGCCAGCAGCTCCCTTTATAACACTGAAGCTTTCTTT CASSSLYNTEAFF
TRBJ2-2 16 . TRBD2 TRBV7-2 TGTGCCAGCAGCTTAGAAGCGGGAGGGTACACCGGGGAGCTGTTTTTT CASSLEAGGYTGELFF
TRBJ2-5 17 . TRBD2 TRBV4-2 TGTGCCAGCAGCCAAGTTATGAGCGGGAGTCTTGGGGAGACCCAGTACTTC CASSQVMSGSLGETQYF
TRBJ2-2 16 . TRBD1 TRBV28 TGTGCCAGCAGTTCCCCAGACAGGGGATACACCGGGGAGCTGTTTTTT CASSSPDRGYTGELFF
TRBJ2-4 13 . . TRBV7-2 TGTGCCAGCAGCTTAGAGGACAGAAACATTCAGTACTTC CASSLEDRNIQYF